The entry below describes one T cell receptor beta chain. Original methodology: Reference gene primers were amplified, and this amplification served to estimate nucleated cell counts. Repertoires were generated with immunoSEQ multiplex PCR, while TCRdb's copy carries only in-frame clones and drops some. From that table come the V and J calls and clone size; the DNA was used to work out D and trimming. The sample holds about 74,000 clones, roughly 90% seen once. This entry is derived from a study of blood T cell repertoires in COVID-19. Study-wide context: Samples of COVID-19 (acute and convalescent) were obtained from the United States, Italy and Spain.

The sequencing sample was made of peripheral blood. The TCR originated in a human donor in a cohort sampled during active COVID-19.

The CDR3, as DNA: TGTGCCAGCAGCGTCTTGGGACTCGCCTTAGCCAATGAGCAGTTCTTC. It codes for CASSVLGLALANEQFF. The chain carries TRBV9 and TRBJ2-1, with a weak D call TRBD2 (6 bases). CDR3 length: 16 amino acids. V lost 2 bases to trimming and J lost 6 bases, with 18 bases between them. Germline values: CDR1 SGDLS, CDR2 YYNGEE. Based on the CDR3 plus reference TRBV9 and TRBJ2-1, the full variable domain is DSGVTQTPKHLITATGQRVTLRCSPRSGDLSVYWYQQSLDQGLQFLIQYYNGEERAKGNILERFSAQQFPDLHSELNLSSLELGDSALYFCASSVLGLALANEQFFGPGTRLTVL.